This TCR beta chain was captured in a study of beta chain features in type 1 diabetes. The CDR3 runs to 16 residues. Germline values: CDR1 SGHTA, CDR2 FQGNSA. V was cut by 4 bases and J by 0 bases, with 10 bases left in between. Overall study results and limits: Patients showed naive, central memory and Treg TCRB repertoires that appeared more similar than those of healthy donors.

Isolated RNA was reverse transcribed in full, so expressed TCRB transcripts were sequenced. Repertoires were generated with immunoSEQ multiplex PCR, while TCRdb's copy carries only in-frame clones and drops some. The table includes 400,000 to 550,000 clones, approximately 10% detected once. CD4+ naive, central memory, regulatory and stem cell-like memory cells were sorted via CD45RO/CCR7/CD25/CD127/CD95/CD27. Concerning this clone: What it binds is unknown. The identical CDR3 is also encoded by other nucleotide sequences in the sample.

The sequenced sample was naive CD4+ T cells from blood. This clonotype was obtained from a woman aged 18-29 years in good health. V usage is TRBV7-2 and J usage is TRBJ2-6, with D hard to call. The CDR3 bases are TGTGCCAGCAGCTATGGGGTCCGCTCTGGGGCCAACGTCCTGACTTTC. This encodes CASSYGVRSGANVLTF. Supplemented by reference TRBV7-2 and TRBJ2-6, the full variable domain reads GAGVSQSPSNKVTEKGKDVELRCDPISGHTALYWYRQSLGQGLEFLIYFQGNSAPDKSGLPSDRFSAERTGGSVSTLTIQRTQQEDSAVYLCASSYGVRSGANVLTFGAGSRLTVL.